Each of the 12 T cell receptor beta chains below was sequenced from the same sample in a study of metastatic and nonmetastatic thyroid tumors. Nobody among the patients had been given any treatment before thyroid surgery. MiXCR re-clonotyped the PCR reads for TCRdb. The sample lists just over 20,000 clones, 9% to 15% seen once, with roughly 6.4% in the top ten. The sample comprised blood. These TCRs come from a male donor with papillary thyroid cancer or a benign thyroid nodule (not recorded which). Some clones in this sample may be carry-over from other donors' samples.

This clone was observed many times. V usage is TRBV6-5 and J usage is TRBJ2-5, with D perhaps matching TRBD1 or TRBD2 (5 bases each). CDR1 is MNHEY, CDR2 SVGAGI, per germline. The V gene lost 1 base and the J gene lost 1 base, with 10 bases spanning the gap. The CDR3 contains 15 residues. The CDR3 reads CASSYLGTAQETQYF. CDR3 DNA: TGTGCCAGCAGTTACTTAGGGACGGCCCAAGAGACCCAGTACTTC.

This clone was found many times. The chain employs TRBV7-2 and TRBJ2-7, with 8 nucleotides matching TRBD1. Trimming removed 6 bases from V and 5 bases from J; junction bases left unmatched: 6. The CDR3 covers 13 residues. CDR1 and CDR2 (germline): SGHTA, FQGNSA. CDR3 region: CASSRQGINEQYF. The CDR3 nucleotides are TGTGCCAGCAGTCGACAGGGGATTAACGAGCAGTACTTC.

This clone occurred a few times. CDR3 region: CASSDIAGGPSNTGELFF. CDR3 DNA: TGTGCCAGCAGTGATATAGCGGGAGGGCCCTCGAACACCGGGGAGCTGTTTTTT. The chain couples TRBV28 to TRBJ2-2; 11 bases map to TRBD2. The CDR3 loop spans 18 amino acids. V shed 5 bases, J shed 0 bases, and the junction held 8 bases outside the gene matches. Germline-derived CDR1 and CDR2 are MDHEN and SYDVKM.

This clone was recorded at least ten times. The V gene is TRBV19, the J gene TRBJ1-1; TRBD1 aligns across 8 bases. This CDR3 has 14 residues. Looked up from germline, CDR1 is LNHDA and CDR2 is SQIVND (reference sequence). Trimming removed 4 bases from V and 11 bases from J; junction bases left unmatched: 12. The CDR3 DNA is TGTGCCAGTAGTACTACGACAGGGGAAGGGCGCGCTTTCTTT. Translating gives CASSTTTGEGRAFF. Supplemented by reference TRBV19 and TRBJ1-1, the full variable domain reads DGGITQSPKYLFRKEGQNVTLSCEQNLNHDAMYWYRQDPGQGLRLIYYSQIVNDFQKGDIAEGYSVSREKKESFPLTVTSAQKNPTAFYLCASSTTTGEGRAFFGQGTRLTVV.

Within the sample, this clone is medium-sized. Here the CDR3 reads CASSEWGGATRDTQYF. The CDR3 DNA reads as TGTGCCAGCAGTGAATGGGGGGGGGCCACCAGGGATACGCAGTATTTT. The chain recombines TRBV6-1 with TRBJ2-3; D may be TRBD2 (7 bases). From germline, CDR1 is MNHNS and CDR2 SASEGT. V lost 2 bases, J lost 6 bases, and 18 bases lay in between. This CDR3 comprises 16 residues.

This chain uses TRBV30 with TRBJ2-2, with unresolved D. Deletions cut 1 base from V and 4 bases from J, with 7 bases between. The CDR3 length is 13 residues. Germline loops: CDR1 GTSNPN, CDR2 SVGIG (reference sequence). The CDR3 DNA reads as TGTGCCTGGAGTGCGGCGTCCACCGGGGAGCTGTTTTTT. Translated, it gives CAWSAASTGELFF. Looking up the rest from reference TRBV30 and TRBJ2-2 gives the full variable domain: SQTIHQWPATLVQPVGSPLSLECTVEGTSNPNLYWYRQAAGRGLQLLFYSVGIGQISSEVPQNLSASRPQDRQFILSSKKLLLSDSGFYLCAWSAASTGELFFGEGSRLTVL.

By its share, this clone is medium-sized. The chain is built from TRBV6-1 and TRBJ2-1; D tentatively reads TRBD1 or TRBD2 (5 bases each). V lost 5 bases and J lost 8, with 22 bases in between. This CDR3 has 16 amino acids. Germline assignment: CDR1 MNHNS and CDR2 SASEGT. In nucleotides, the CDR3 is TGTGCCAGCAGTCGAGACCGGGACCTGCAATCTCATGAGCAGTTCTTC. This sequence encodes CASSRDRDLQSHEQFF.

The genes are TRBV7-2 and TRBJ1-1; 7 bases line up with TRBD1. CDR3 length: 15 residues. Germline V lookup: CDR1 SGHTA, CDR2 FQGNSA. The junction had 6 bases not matched to a gene; V was cut back by 4 bases and J by 1 base. The CDR3 region is CASSSARQGNTEAFF. The DNA for the CDR3 is TGTGCCAGCAGCTCAGCCCGACAGGGGAACACTGAAGCTTTCTTT.

This clone was counted at least ten times. The gene calls are TRBV18 and TRBJ1-4; D gene unclear. Germline lookup yields CDR1 KGHSH and CDR2 LQKENI. V dropped 1 base and J dropped 1 base, with 7 bases sitting between them. CDR3 length: 15 residues. DNA for the CDR3: TGTGCCAGCTCACCACTGTCAGGAACTAATGAAAAACTGTTTTTT. This translates into CASSPLSGTNEKLFF.

This clone has just a few counts. The chain is built from TRBV6-2 or TRBV6-3 and TRBJ1-1; 8 bases match TRBD1. Germline trimming cut 6 bases from V and 2 bases from J; bases unmatched to any gene: 11. Germline-derived CDR1 and CDR2 are MNHEY and SVGEGT. The CDR3 is 16 residues long. The CDR3 DNA sequence: TGTGCCAGCAGACCCGCTGCCACAGGGGGTAACACTGAAGCTTTCTTT. It specifies CASRPAATGGNTEAFF.

In the case of this clone: A read error may explain this, as a much larger clone is one base away. The sample contains more than one DNA sequence encoding this CDR3. The gene calls are TRBV28 and TRBJ2-7; D may be TRBD1 or TRBD2 (5 bases each). CDR1 MDHEN and CDR2 SYDVKM come from the germline V gene. This CDR3 is 17 amino acids long. Here the CDR3 DNA reads TGTGCCAGCAGCTTATCCCTGAGGGACGTAAGCTCCTACGAGCAATACTTC. This translates into CASSLSLRDVSSYEQYF.

Ten or more counts support this clone. This rearrangement joins TRBV11-1 to TRBJ1-2, with D unresolved. Germline assignment: CDR1 SGHAT and CDR2 FQDESV (reference sequence). The CDR3 sequence is 16 residues long. Deletions cut 6 bases from V and 8 bases from J, with 25 bases between. CDR3: CASRLNSVGGSTGYTF. In DNA, the CDR3 is TGTGCCAGCAGGTTAAATTCGGTGGGCGGATCTACCGGCTACACCTTC.